This T cell receptor beta chain was observed in a study of molecular identifiers for immune sequencing clone quantification. With listed TCR primers and previously described methods, bulk TCR libraries were prepared. TCRdb passed the PCR reads through MiXCR, listing each CDR3 protein once. The sample contains 97,000 or so distinct CDR3 sequences, 30% to 45% of which appear only once. Whole-study results and caveats: Spiked TCR RNA from one Jurkat cell reportedly showed up when mixed among around 1 million naive cells.

With respect to this clonotype: Antigen specificity is unknown.

CDR1 is SQVTM, CDR2 ANQGSEA, per germline. V lost 4 bases and J 3 bases, leaving 10 bases between the germline ends. The length of the CDR3 is 12 residues. This clonotype was obtained from a human donor in good health. Some libraries in this study had Jurkat cell RNA spiked in. The gene calls are TRBV29-1 and TRBJ2-7; D possibly corresponds to TRBD2 (5 bases). Sequences were obtained from naive CD8+ T cells from blood, with Jurkat cell RNA spiked in. Subset of the sample: FACS-sorted CD8+CD4-CCR7+CD45RA+ naive T cells. The CDR3 nucleotides are TGCAGCGTTGCGGGGAGCCTCTACGAGCAGTACTTC. Encoded protein: CSVAGSLYEQYF.